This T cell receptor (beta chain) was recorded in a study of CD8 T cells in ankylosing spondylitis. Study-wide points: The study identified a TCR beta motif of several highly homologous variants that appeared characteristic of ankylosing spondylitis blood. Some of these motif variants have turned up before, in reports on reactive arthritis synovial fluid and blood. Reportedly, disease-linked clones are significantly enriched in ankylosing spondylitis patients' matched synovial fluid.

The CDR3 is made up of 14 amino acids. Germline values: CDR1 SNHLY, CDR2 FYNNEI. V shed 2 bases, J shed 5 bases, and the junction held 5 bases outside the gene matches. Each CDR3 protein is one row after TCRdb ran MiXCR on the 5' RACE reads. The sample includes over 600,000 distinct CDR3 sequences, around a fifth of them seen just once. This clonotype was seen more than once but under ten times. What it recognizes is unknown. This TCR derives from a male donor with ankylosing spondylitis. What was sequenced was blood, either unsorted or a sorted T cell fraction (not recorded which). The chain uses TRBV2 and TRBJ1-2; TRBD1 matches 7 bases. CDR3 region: CASSESRGGYGYTF. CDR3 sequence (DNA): TGTGCCAGCAGTGAAAGCAGGGGGGGATATGGCTACACCTTC.